This is a list of T cell receptor beta chains from one sample in a study of regulatory T cells in long-lasting Graves disease. TCRdb fed the multiplex PCR reads into MiXCR, producing one record per CDR3 protein. The table has 450,000 or so distinct CDR3 sequences, approximately 22% seen once. The material was peripheral blood mononuclear cells (PBMCs), obtained when the disease was refractory, from a patient treated with antithyroid drugs. The source of these receptors is a female donor with Graves disease. Each CDR3 is given with its conserved first and last residue. D genes are given only for firm matches. Not every row has a clone size; where given, it reads once, few, many or a size class.

j_gene: TRBJ1-1
v_gene: TRBV28
abundance: many
d_gene: -
CDR3aa: CASSLGSRDNTEAFF
CDR3nt: TGTGCCAGCAGTTTAGGTTCCAGGGATAACACTGAAGCTTTCTTT

j_gene: TRBJ1-6
v_gene: TRBV6-1
abundance: few
d_gene: -
CDR3aa: CASSPGSSPLHF
CDR3nt: TGTGCCAGCAGCCCCGGGAGTTCACCCCTCCACTTT

j_gene: TRBJ2-3
v_gene: TRBV5-6
abundance: -
d_gene: -
CDR3aa: CASSPHFDRNTDTQYF
CDR3nt: TGTGCCAGCAGCCCCCATTTTGACAGGAACACAGATACGCAGTATTTT

j_gene: TRBJ1-5
v_gene: TRBV3-1
abundance: many
d_gene: -
CDR3aa: CASSQDLAGLEPQHF
CDR3nt: TGTGCCAGCAGCCAAGATTTGGCGGGGTTGGAGCCCCAGCATTTT

j_gene: TRBJ2-5
v_gene: TRBV10-3
abundance: many
d_gene: -
CDR3aa: CAISESEAIQTQYF
CDR3nt: TGTGCCATCAGTGAGTCTGAAGCGATTCAGACCCAGTACTTC

j_gene: TRBJ2-7
v_gene: TRBV28
abundance: -
d_gene: -
CDR3aa: CASLGSGGLYEQYF
CDR3nt: TGTGCCAGCCTGGGGAGTGGAGGGCTATACGAGCAGTACTTC

j_gene: TRBJ2-2
v_gene: TRBV30
abundance: few
d_gene: TRBD1
CDR3aa: CAWVDRATGELFF
CDR3nt: TGTGCTTGGGTAGACAGGGCTACCGGGGAGCTGTTTTTT

j_gene: TRBJ1-1
v_gene: TRBV27
abundance: many
d_gene: TRBD1
CDR3aa: CASSTRPGGASEAFF
CDR3nt: TGTGCCAGCAGCACTCGGCCAGGGGGCGCTTCCGAAGCTTTCTTT

j_gene: TRBJ1-6
v_gene: TRBV19
abundance: -
d_gene: -
CDR3aa: CASSIARSSSSPLHF
CDR3nt: TGTGCCAGTAGTATAGCTCGAAGCAGCTCCTCACCCCTCCACTTT

j_gene: TRBJ2-7
v_gene: TRBV7-2
abundance: few
d_gene: TRBD2
CDR3aa: CASSLRRWGGGEQYF
CDR3nt: TGTGCCAGCAGCTTAAGGCGTTGGGGGGGGGGCGAGCAGTACTTC

j_gene: TRBJ2-5
v_gene: TRBV7-2
abundance: many
d_gene: TRBD2
CDR3aa: CASSLRWLAGGETQYF
CDR3nt: TGTGCCAGCAGCTTAAGGTGGCTAGCGGGGGGAGAGACCCAGTACTTC

j_gene: TRBJ1-5
v_gene: TRBV6-5
abundance: many
d_gene: -
CDR3aa: CASSYRGAGSNQPQHF
CDR3nt: TGTGCCAGCAGTTACCGGGGGGCAGGGAGCAATCAGCCCCAGCATTTT

j_gene: TRBJ2-1
v_gene: TRBV6-2/TRBV6-3
abundance: few
d_gene: TRBD2
CDR3aa: CASSSWTSGIDEQFF
CDR3nt: TGTGCCAGCAGTTCCTGGACTAGCGGGATCGATGAGCAGTTCTTC

j_gene: TRBJ1-3
v_gene: TRBV13
abundance: -
d_gene: TRBD1
CDR3aa: CASSAGQGAIYF
CDR3nt: TGTGCCAGCAGCGCAGGACAGGGGGCCATATATTTT

j_gene: TRBJ1-1
v_gene: TRBV29-1
abundance: few
d_gene: -
CDR3aa: CSVHQDRNTEAFF
CDR3nt: TGCAGCGTTCATCAGGACAGGAACACTGAAGCTTTCTTT

j_gene: TRBJ2-2
v_gene: TRBV30
abundance: -
d_gene: -
CDR3aa: CAWSIAPGTGELFF
CDR3nt: TGTGCCTGGAGCATAGCCCCAGGCACCGGGGAGCTGTTTTTT

j_gene: TRBJ2-7
v_gene: TRBV24-1
abundance: -
d_gene: -
CDR3aa: CATGGENSYEQYF
CDR3nt: TGTGCCACCGGGGGAGAAAATTCCTACGAGCAGTACTTC

j_gene: TRBJ2-2
v_gene: TRBV12-3/TRBV12-4
abundance: few
d_gene: -
CDR3aa: CATLGTSFNTGELFF
CDR3nt: TGTGCCACACTGGGGACAAGTTTTAACACCGGGGAGCTGTTTTTT

j_gene: TRBJ1-1
v_gene: TRBV19
abundance: few
d_gene: -
CDR3aa: CASTRGQGGEAFF
CDR3nt: TGTGCCAGTACCCGAGGACAAGGGGGGGAAGCTTTCTTT

j_gene: TRBJ2-2
v_gene: TRBV7-2
abundance: many
d_gene: TRBD2
CDR3aa: CASSPGRANTGELFF
CDR3nt: TGTGCCAGCAGCCCAGGGAGGGCGAACACCGGGGAGCTGTTTTTT

j_gene: TRBJ1-1
v_gene: TRBV2
abundance: many
d_gene: -
CDR3aa: CASSERDMNTEAFF
CDR3nt: TGTGCCAGCAGTGAACGGGACATGAACACTGAAGCTTTCTTT

j_gene: TRBJ2-2
v_gene: TRBV30
abundance: -
d_gene: -
CDR3aa: CAWGEEARGELFF
CDR3nt: TGTGCCTGGGGGGAGGAGGCCCGAGGGGAGCTGTTTTTT

j_gene: TRBJ2-7
v_gene: TRBV7-9
abundance: -
d_gene: TRBD1
CDR3aa: CASSSRDRESYEQYF
CDR3nt: TGTGCCAGCAGCTCAAGGGACAGGGAGTCCTACGAGCAGTACTTC

j_gene: TRBJ2-1
v_gene: TRBV7-9
abundance: once
d_gene: -
CDR3aa: CASSRRAPPYNEQFF
CDR3nt: TGTGCCAGCAGCCGCCGGGCCCCTCCCTACAATGAGCAGTTCTTC

j_gene: TRBJ2-7
v_gene: TRBV18
abundance: -
d_gene: TRBD1
CDR3aa: CASSRTGGSHEQYF
CDR3nt: TGTGCCAGCTCCCGAACAGGGGGCAGCCACGAGCAGTACTTC

j_gene: TRBJ2-3
v_gene: TRBV2
abundance: -
d_gene: -
CDR3aa: CASSVQGRRSLQVDTQYF
CDR3nt: TGTGCCAGCAGTGTGCAGGGGCGAAGGTCTCTGCAAGTGGATACGCAGTATTTT

j_gene: TRBJ1-4
v_gene: TRBV7-9
abundance: few
d_gene: -
CDR3aa: CASCRDTHEKLFF
CDR3nt: TGTGCCAGCTGCCGGGACACCCATGAAAAACTGTTTTTT

j_gene: TRBJ2-7
v_gene: TRBV11-1
abundance: many
d_gene: -
CDR3aa: CASSLMTNPYEQYF
CDR3nt: TGTGCCAGCAGCTTGATGACTAATCCCTACGAGCAGTACTTC

j_gene: TRBJ2-1
v_gene: TRBV29-1
abundance: few
d_gene: -
CDR3aa: CSAGAEQFF
CDR3nt: TGCAGCGCCGGAGCTGAGCAGTTCTTC

j_gene: TRBJ2-3
v_gene: TRBV7-9
abundance: -
d_gene: -
CDR3aa: CASVGTDTQYF
CDR3nt: TGTGCCAGCGTCGGCACAGATACGCAGTATTTT

j_gene: TRBJ2-7
v_gene: TRBV7-3
abundance: few
d_gene: TRBD1
CDR3aa: CASSRGTGGSYEQYF
CDR3nt: TGTGCCAGCAGCCGAGGGACAGGGGGTTCCTACGAGCAGTACTTC

j_gene: TRBJ1-1
v_gene: TRBV13
abundance: few
d_gene: -
CDR3aa: CASIRRGDTEAFF
CDR3nt: TGTGCCAGCATCCGCCGGGGGGACACTGAAGCTTTCTTT

j_gene: TRBJ2-7
v_gene: TRBV20-1
abundance: -
d_gene: TRBD2
CDR3aa: CSALADLYEQYF
CDR3nt: TGCAGTGCTCTAGCGGACCTCTACGAGCAGTACTTC

j_gene: TRBJ2-1
v_gene: TRBV12-3/TRBV12-4
abundance: many
d_gene: TRBD2
CDR3aa: CASRHSGGYNEQFF
CDR3nt: TGTGCCAGCAGGCATAGCGGGGGGTACAATGAGCAGTTCTTC

j_gene: TRBJ1-5
v_gene: TRBV7-8
abundance: -
d_gene: -
CDR3aa: CASSPGFGGINQPQHF
CDR3nt: TGTGCCAGCAGCCCCGGTTTCGGGGGGATCAATCAGCCCCAGCATTTT

j_gene: TRBJ2-7
v_gene: TRBV3-1
abundance: -
d_gene: TRBD2
CDR3aa: CASRSSGGRVYEQYF
CDR3nt: TGTGCCAGCAGGTCGAGTGGCGGGAGGGTTTACGAGCAGTACTTC

j_gene: TRBJ2-7
v_gene: TRBV20-1
abundance: few
d_gene: TRBD1
CDR3aa: CSARDQGAGYEQYF
CDR3nt: TGCAGTGCTAGAGATCAGGGGGCAGGTTACGAGCAGTACTTC

j_gene: TRBJ2-7
v_gene: TRBV7-3
abundance: many
d_gene: -
CDR3aa: CASSLEQASEQYF
CDR3nt: TGTGCCAGCAGCTTAGAACAGGCCTCTGAGCAGTACTTC

j_gene: TRBJ2-1
v_gene: TRBV7-9
abundance: -
d_gene: TRBD1
CDR3aa: CASSPGTDSYNEQFF
CDR3nt: TGTGCCAGCAGCCCCGGGACAGACTCCTACAATGAGCAGTTCTTC

j_gene: TRBJ1-6
v_gene: TRBV6-5
abundance: -
d_gene: -
CDR3aa: CASSYSVGDSPLHF
CDR3nt: TGTGCCAGCAGTTACTCAGTGGGTGATTCACCCCTCCACTTT

j_gene: TRBJ1-1
v_gene: TRBV2
abundance: many
d_gene: TRBD1
CDR3aa: CASRGTAREAFF
CDR3nt: TGTGCCAGCAGAGGGACAGCCCGTGAAGCTTTCTTT

j_gene: TRBJ1-1
v_gene: TRBV7-2
abundance: many
d_gene: TRBD1
CDR3aa: CASSQGGGGTEAFF
CDR3nt: TGTGCCAGCAGCCAGGGGGGGGGTGGCACTGAAGCTTTCTTT

j_gene: TRBJ1-2
v_gene: TRBV7-2
abundance: -
d_gene: -
CDR3aa: CASSLPEPMEGYTF
CDR3nt: TGTGCCAGCAGCTTACCGGAACCGATGGAGGGCTACACCTTC

j_gene: TRBJ2-2
v_gene: TRBV3-1
abundance: -
d_gene: TRBD2
CDR3aa: CASSQRASGGNTGELFF
CDR3nt: TGTGCCAGCAGCCAGAGGGCTAGCGGGGGGAACACCGGGGAGCTGTTTTTT

j_gene: TRBJ2-5
v_gene: TRBV30
abundance: -
d_gene: TRBD2
CDR3aa: CAWSEGIAGGSGKTQYF
CDR3nt: TGTGCCTGGAGTGAGGGAATAGCGGGAGGGTCTGGGAAGACCCAGTACTTC

j_gene: TRBJ1-1
v_gene: TRBV12-3/TRBV12-4
abundance: -
d_gene: TRBD1
CDR3aa: CASSSTGVATEAFF
CDR3nt: TGTGCCAGCAGTTCTACAGGGGTGGCCACTGAAGCTTTCTTT

j_gene: TRBJ2-4
v_gene: TRBV5-5
abundance: -
d_gene: -
CDR3aa: CASSLGTPIAKNIQYF
CDR3nt: TGTGCCAGCAGCCTAGGGACCCCTATAGCCAAAAACATTCAGTACTTC

j_gene: TRBJ2-5
v_gene: TRBV7-2
abundance: many
d_gene: TRBD2
CDR3aa: CASSPRLAGGKETQYF
CDR3nt: TGTGCCAGCAGCCCCAGACTAGCGGGAGGGAAAGAGACCCAGTACTTC

j_gene: TRBJ2-7
v_gene: TRBV11-3
abundance: many
d_gene: -
CDR3aa: CASSHVGEPSYEQYF
CDR3nt: TGTGCCAGCAGCCACGTGGGGGAGCCTTCCTACGAGCAGTACTTC

j_gene: TRBJ2-5
v_gene: TRBV25-1
abundance: -
d_gene: TRBD1
CDR3aa: CASSEEAGTGRSETQYF
CDR3nt: TGTGCCAGCAGTGAAGAGGCGGGGACAGGGAGGTCGGAGACCCAGTACTTC

j_gene: TRBJ2-7
v_gene: TRBV12-5
abundance: many
d_gene: -
CDR3aa: CASGPPTGRGLEQYF
CDR3nt: TGTGCTAGTGGTCCTCCGACAGGGAGGGGATTAGAGCAGTACTTC

j_gene: TRBJ1-1
v_gene: TRBV6-1
abundance: few
d_gene: -
CDR3aa: CAGDPGNLMLNTEAFF
CDR3nt: TGTGCCGGCGATCCGGGCAACCTGATGCTGAACACTGAAGCTTTCTTT

j_gene: TRBJ2-7
v_gene: TRBV30
abundance: few
d_gene: -
CDR3aa: CAWALVDEQYF
CDR3nt: TGTGCCTGGGCCCTAGTCGACGAGCAGTACTTC

j_gene: TRBJ1-5
v_gene: TRBV27
abundance: many
d_gene: TRBD1
CDR3aa: CASSKGTGHQPQHF
CDR3nt: TGTGCCAGCAGTAAGGGGACAGGGCATCAGCCCCAGCATTTT